The 3 T cell receptor beta chains below all came from one sample that was sequenced in a study of blood T cell repertoires in COVID-19. The assay was immunoSEQ multiplex PCR, and TCRdb's table has in-frame clones only and misses some. Here the sample spans about 200,000 clones, roughly 84% being singletons. The sample consisted of PBMCs or T cells enriched from blood (not recorded which). These receptors were obtained from a man aged 35 to 55 who had recovered from COVID-19.

This chain connects TRBV5-1 to TRBJ2-5; unclear D gene. Germline CDR1 SGHRS, CDR2 YFSETQ. Deletions cut 4 bases from V and 2 bases from J, with 3 bases between. The CDR3 spans 11 residues. The CDR3 here is CASSIQETQYF. The CDR3 nucleotides read TGCGCCAGCAGCATACAAGAGACCCAGTACTTC.

The chain carries TRBV4-2 and TRBJ2-3, with 10 bases that match TRBD2. The CDR3 is 17 residues long. V lost 4 bases to trimming and J lost 1 base; unmatched junction nucleotides: 8. CDR1 and CDR2 (germline): LGHNA, YNFKEQ. The CDR3 here is CASSLEVLAGGTDTQYF. Written as DNA, the CDR3 is TGTGCCAGCAGCCTAGAGGTCCTAGCGGGAGGCACAGATACGCAGTATTTT.

The chain is built from TRBV14 and TRBJ1-1; 10 nucleotides align to TRBD1. Germline trimming cut 3 bases from V and 0 bases from J; bases unmatched to any gene: 4. The CDR3 is 16 amino acids. Looked up from germline, CDR1 is SGHDN and CDR2 is FVKESK. CDR3 amino acids: CASSQTGQGMNTEAFF. The CDR3 nucleotides read TGTGCCAGCAGCCAGACGGGACAGGGGATGAACACTGAAGCTTTCTTT.